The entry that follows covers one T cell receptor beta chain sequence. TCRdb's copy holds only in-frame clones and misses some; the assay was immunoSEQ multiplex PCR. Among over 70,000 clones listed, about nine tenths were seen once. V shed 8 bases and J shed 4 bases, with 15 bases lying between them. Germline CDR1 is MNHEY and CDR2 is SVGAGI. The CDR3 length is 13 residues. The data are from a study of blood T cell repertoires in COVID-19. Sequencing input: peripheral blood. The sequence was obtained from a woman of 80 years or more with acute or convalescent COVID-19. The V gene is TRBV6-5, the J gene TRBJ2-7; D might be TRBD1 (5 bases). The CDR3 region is CASSRDRAYEQYF. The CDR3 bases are TGTGCCAGCTCGCGAGACAGAGCGTACGAGCAGTACTTC.